This TCR beta chain emerged from a study of glioma-infiltrating T cells (dated by TCRdb to the mid-2010s). For the study in its entirety: Sequencing of TCR alpha- and beta-chain repertoires was performed on glioma tissue, on non-neoplastic brain tissue, and on matched peripheral blood mononuclear cells. To measure divergence between tissue and blood T-cell populations, each tissue-infiltrating repertoire was compared with the peripheral blood repertoire of the same patient. Three low-grade glioma patients, roughly 8 primary glioblastoma patients, and three non-glioma patients who contributed non-neoplastic brain tissue made up the paired cohort.

Broad study findings and their caveats: Small numbers underpinned the group comparisons: under ten glioblastoma patients, three low-grade glioma patients and three non-neoplastic patients. VJ-independent divergence between tissue and blood was found to be below expectation in non-neoplastic patients but above expectation in all gliomas, particularly low-grade gliomas. Very few CDR3 sequences were shared between tissue and blood, attributed to high CDR3 diversity and limited sampling.

This clonotype was detected ten times or more. The clone's antigen remains unknown. No base-level quality is on record; no much larger clone is a single base apart. The CDR3 has 17 amino acids, counting the end cysteine and phenylalanine. Only the CDR3 part of the read is kept: 51 bases, read in frame from the first base. V is clipped by 0 bases and J by 7 bases, and the sequence between their germline boundaries is 16 bases long. According to the germline V gene (reference sequence), CDR1 reads MNHNY and CDR2 reads SVGAGI. The iRepertoire nested amplicon-rescue multiplex PCR (arm-PCR) platform was used to amplify TCR alpha and beta CDR3 regions from RNA. For one-step reverse transcription and amplification, roughly 100-450 ng of tissue mRNA or PBMC total RNA was used as input. After bead purification, a secondary multiplex PCR added Illumina adapters, and libraries were gel-purified between 200 and 400 bp. Libraries carried internal 6-nucleotide barcodes used for demultiplexing. The libraries were sequenced on an Illumina MiSeq using 2x220 or 2x250 nucleotide paired-end reads. Per the source publication's procedure: Paired reads were merged using FLASH 1.2.11 and aligned with BWA-MEM to the GRCh37 human genome, and TRA and TRB reads were then extracted. An IMGT-derived reference of cassette sequences and CDR3 motifs, with pseudogenes included, was used for V and J assignment. Three-frame translation of reads was performed, and productive CDR3s were defined as those with a C...FGXG motif and no stop codons. Clonotypes were defined as unique combinations of V-J cassette pair and CDR3 amino acid sequence. Hamming distance filtering was applied to reads, with thresholds set by the sequence error rate of each sample in mapped regions. In-frame beta chains were kept once TCRdb had trimmed the public reads at Q25 with fastp and called clones with MiXCR. Entries are consolidated by CDR3 protein sequence, retaining the most common genes and DNA. The V and J calls follow TCRdb's processing rather than the paper's. This sample has 85,000 to 110,000 distinct CDR3 sequences in its table, and roughly 30% of those were observed once. The ten largest clones represent less than 55% of the sample.

This receptor was obtained from a human donor with low-grade glioma or glioblastoma, undergoing nonglioma brain surgery, or in good health (not recorded which). The specimen was glioma tissue, nonneoplastic brain tissue, or PBMCs (not recorded which). The rearrangement combines TRBV6-6 with TRBJ1-6; the D gene assignment is ambiguous. CDR3 reads: CASSYSKWPGRNSPLHF. The base sequence is TGTGCCAGCAGTTACTCTAAATGGCCAGGCCGAAATTCACCCCTCCACTTT.